Shown below are 6 T cell receptor beta chains from a single sample sequenced in a study of blood T cell repertoires in COVID-19. The assay was immunoSEQ multiplex PCR, and TCRdb's table has in-frame clones only and misses some. Counted here are 350,000 to 400,000 clones, more than 85% occurring once; the ten biggest clones make up around 0.86%. Sequencing was performed on PBMCs or T cells enriched from blood (not recorded which). The source is a woman in her thirties or forties who had been exposed to COVID-19.

The chain joins TRBV30 to TRBJ2-7; D is perhaps TRBD1 (6 bases). CDR3 length: 15 amino acids. The germline V gene has CDR1 GTSNPN and CDR2 SVGIG (reference sequence). V was trimmed by 5 bases and J by 1 base, leaving 18 bases between them. The CDR3 region is CAWAGRDQGSYEQYF. DNA for the CDR3: TGTGCCTGGGCCGGCCGGGACCAGGGGTCCTACGAGCAGTACTTC.

The J gene is TRBJ2-1, the V gene TRBV7-3; 11 nucleotides line up with TRBD2. The CDR3 is 15 residues long. V shed 5 bases, J shed 6 bases, and the junction held 6 bases outside the gene matches. The germline gives CDR1 SGHTA, CDR2 FQGTGA. DNA of the CDR3: TGTGCCAGCAGCCCCGGGACTAGCGGAGGCAATGAGCAGTTCTTC. Protein: CASSPGTSGGNEQFF. The whole variable domain, filled in from reference TRBV7-3 and TRBJ2-1, reads GAGVSQTPSNKVTEKGKYVELRCDPISGHTALYWYRQSLGQGPEFLIYFQGTGAADDSGLPNDRFFAVRPEGSVSTLKIQRTERGDSAVYLCASSPGTSGGNEQFFGPGTRLTVL.

The chain carries TRBV19 and TRBJ2-6; 7 bases are shared with TRBD1. Germline CDR1 reads LNHDA; CDR2 reads SQIVND (reference sequence). Trimming took 3 bases from V and 0 from J; bases not matched to a gene: 5. This CDR3 has 17 amino acids. The CDR3 protein is CASSMGTDFSGANVLTF. As DNA, the CDR3 is TGTGCCAGTAGTATGGGGACAGACTTCTCTGGGGCCAACGTCCTGACTTTC.

The rearrangement joins TRBV19 to TRBJ1-1, with unresolved D. Germline V CDR1 and CDR2: LNHDA, SQIVND (reference sequence). The CDR3 length is 14 residues. Trimming pared 0 bases from V and 2 bases from J, leaving 7 bases between. This CDR3 reads CASSIEADNTEAFF. DNA of the CDR3: TGTGCCAGTAGTATAGAGGCAGATAACACTGAAGCTTTCTTT.

This sequence joins TRBV6-2 or TRBV6-3 and TRBJ2-7, with 10 bases identical to TRBD1. J was trimmed by 1 base and V by 4 bases; bases with no gene match: 4. The germline V gene has CDR1 MNHEY and CDR2 SVGEGT. The CDR3 consists of 15 residues. CDR3 sequence (DNA): TGTGCCAGCAGTTGGACAGGGGGACCATCCTACGAGCAGTACTTC. This translates into CASSWTGGPSYEQYF.

V is TRBV30 and J is TRBJ1-6; TRBD1 might be the D (5 bases). V was trimmed by 2 bases and J by 8 bases, leaving 7 bases between them. This CDR3 spans 12 amino acids. Germline V CDR1 and CDR2: GTSNPN, SVGIG (reference sequence). The CDR3 sequence is CAWSSGYSPLHF. The CDR3 region has the DNA TGTGCCTGGAGTTCAGGGTATTCACCCCTCCACTTT.